What follows describes a single T cell receptor (beta chain). The antigen is not known. The data originate from a study of cytomegalovirus exposure and HLA in healthy donors. PCR used 60 Vbeta primers and 13 Jbeta primers. Assay used: immunoSEQ multiplex PCR; TCRdb lists only in-frame clones, some missing. The sample consists of approximately 190,000 clones, around 90% of them appearing once. V lost 4 bases to trimming and J lost 3 bases; unmatched junction nucleotides: 15. Looked up from germline, CDR1 is MNHEY and CDR2 is SMNVEV (reference sequence). The CDR3 has 18 amino acids. Study results and limitations: The authors enumerated over 150 TCR beta chains as linked to cytomegalovirus.

V and J are TRBV27 and TRBJ2-7; 10 bases map to TRBD1. The TCR originated in a boy aged 2 to 10 in good health and CMV-seronegative. Material: PBMCs. CDR3 DNA sequence: TGTGCCAGCAGTTCCTACCCACCGACAGGGGGCGGGATCTACGAGCAGTACTTC. It translates to CASSSYPPTGGGIYEQYF.